These 27 T cell receptor beta chains originate from one sample sequenced in a study of T-cell memory formation after mild COVID-19. Via MiXCR, TCRdb re-called the 5' RACE reads, giving one row per CDR3 protein. The profile shows approximately 570,000 distinct CDR3 sequences, approximately 18% of them singletons. Source material: PBMCs or a T cell subset sorted from them (not recorded which). The receptor set was obtained from an adult woman who had mild COVID-19 (a few samples of this study predate the infection). Cell type and time point are not known.

The V call is TRBV11-3, the J call TRBJ1-1, with 8 bases that match TRBD1. The CDR3 consists of 15 residues. With V trimmed by 5 bases and J by 2 bases, 7 bases remained unmatched. Germline V gene sequence: CDR1 SGHNT, CDR2 YENEEA. The CDR3 is CASSPTGQVNTEAFF. The DNA for the CDR3 is TGTGCCAGCAGCCCAACGGGACAGGTTAACACTGAAGCTTTCTTT.

The chain has TRBV7-6 and TRBJ2-7; 7 bases match TRBD1. Germline-derived CDR1 and CDR2 are SGHVS and FNYEAQ. The CDR3 is made up of 14 amino acids. J gave up 2 bases and V 2 bases, and 3 bases lay outside the gene matches. CDR3 region: CASSLYTGAYEQYF. The DNA of the CDR3 is TGTGCCAGCAGCTTATATACAGGGGCCTACGAGCAGTACTTC. Looking up the rest from reference TRBV7-6 and TRBJ2-7 gives the full variable domain: GAGVSQSPRYKVTKRGQDVALRCDPISGHVSLYWYRQALGQGPEFLTYFNYEAQQDKSGLPNDRFSAERPEGSISTLTIQRTEQRDSAMYRCASSLYTGAYEQYFGPGTRLTVT.

The sample holds a few counts of this clonotype. The chain uses TRBV20-1 and TRBJ2-3; 11 bases match TRBD2. The length of the CDR3 is 16 residues. Unmatched junction bases numbered 9, after V lost 5 bases and J lost 2 bases. Germline V lookup: CDR1 DFQATT, CDR2 SNEGSKA (reference sequence). CDR3 DNA sequence: TGCAGTGCTCTGCTAGCGGGGGGACTAAACACAGATACGCAGTATTTT. Encoded protein: CSALLAGGLNTDTQYF.

This clonotype occurred a few times. This rearrangement joins TRBV20-1 to TRBJ1-1, with 7 bases matching TRBD1. This CDR3 spans 12 amino acids. Germline V gene sequence: CDR1 DFQATT, CDR2 SNEGSKA (reference sequence). The J segment lost 5 bases and the V segment lost 5 bases, leaving 5 bases of the junction unmatched. In DNA form, the CDR3 reads TGCAGTGCTTGGACAGGAAGAACTGAAGCTTTCTTT. Translated, it gives CSAWTGRTEAFF.

This rearrangement joins TRBV6-5 to TRBJ2-3; D is ambiguous. The CDR3 length is 15 residues. The germline CDR1 and CDR2 sequences are MNHEY and SVGAGI. The V end lost 0 bases, the J end lost 2 bases, and 9 bases lay between the germline ends. The CDR3 sequence: CASSYSRPITDTQYF. CDR3 bases: TGTGCCAGCAGTTACTCGAGGCCAATCACAGATACGCAGTATTTT.

This clonotype has just a few counts. The V gene is TRBV5-1, the J gene TRBJ2-7; 7 bases agree with TRBD1. This CDR3 has 15 residues. V lost 0 bases and J lost 3; bases outside the gene matches: 6. Germline V lookup: CDR1 SGHRS, CDR2 YFSETQ. The CDR3 DNA sequence: TGCGCCAGCAGCTTGGCCGGACAGGACAACTACGAGCAGTACTTC. It specifies CASSLAGQDNYEQYF.

The CDR3 here is CASSTSTGGNQPQHF. Written as DNA, the CDR3 is TGTGCCAGCAGCACCTCGACAGGGGGCAATCAGCCCCAGCATTTT. V gene TRBV5-6 combines with J gene TRBJ1-5; 8 nucleotides match TRBD1. J lost 2 bases, V lost 4 bases, and 5 bases had no gene match. Germline V gene data show CDR1 as SGHDT and CDR2 as YYEEEE. The CDR3 totals 15 residues.

Only a few counts were recorded for this clonotype. V is TRBV27 and J is TRBJ2-7; maybe TRBD1 (6 bases). V was trimmed by 6 bases and J by 4 bases, leaving 16 bases between them. CDR1 is MNHEY and CDR2 is SMNVEV in the germline V gene (reference sequence). The CDR3 has 14 amino acids. CDR3 residues: CASSFQGYSYEQYF. CDR3 DNA: TGTGCCAGCAGCTTCCAGGGGTACTCTTACGAGCAGTACTTC.

The chain combines TRBV29-1 with TRBJ1-2; weak D call: TRBD1 (5 bases). CDR1 and CDR2 (germline): SQVTM, ANQGSEA. The V end was cut by 7 bases, the J end by 2 bases, with 20 bases between. There are 15 residues in the CDR3. This CDR3 is CSAREGTPRNYGYTF. Written as DNA, the CDR3 is TGCAGCGCCCGGGAAGGGACTCCGAGGAACTATGGCTACACCTTC.

This sequence joins TRBV7-2 and TRBJ1-2; weak D call: TRBD1 (6 bases). The V end was cut by 5 bases, the J end by 4 bases, with 17 bases between. The CDR3 totals 15 residues. Germline assignment: CDR1 SGHTA and CDR2 FQGNSA. The CDR3 nucleotides read TGTGCCAGCAGCCCCTCAACAGGGTTAGCCTATGGCTACACCTTC. It is translated as CASSPSTGLAYGYTF.

This clonotype appeared many times. The chain links TRBV7-9 to TRBJ2-7, with 8 bases aligning to TRBD1. The V gene's germline CDR1 is SEHNR and CDR2 FQNEAQ (reference sequence). Germline trimming cut 1 base from V and 4 bases from J; bases unmatched to any gene: 9. There are 16 residues in the CDR3. The DNA of the CDR3 is TGTGCCAGCAGCTTAGTCTCCGGGACAGGTGCATACGAGCAGTACTTC. The encoded protein is CASSLVSGTGAYEQYF.

This clonotype was found a few times. The V gene is TRBV7-6, the J gene TRBJ1-2; D might be TRBD1 (6 bases). The CDR3 totals 14 residues. V was clipped by 5 bases and J by 1 base, with 11 bases between them. The germline gives CDR1 SGHVS, CDR2 FNYEAQ. CDR3 in DNA: TGTGCCAGCAGCGCCGGGGGCAGTAACTATGGCTACACCTTC. Translation gives CASSAGGSNYGYTF.

This clonotype was counted a few times. The rearrangement links TRBV3-1 to TRBJ2-7; D call uncertain. Germline V gene sequence: CDR1 LGHDT, CDR2 YNNKEL (reference sequence). The CDR3 is made up of 14 amino acids. V was pared by 1 base and J by 2 bases, with 9 bases between. In DNA, the CDR3 is TGTGCCAGCAGCCAAGGCCTCTTGACCTACGAGCAGTACTTC. Residues: CASSQGLLTYEQYF.

J is TRBJ2-7 and V is TRBV5-1; 7 bases align to TRBD1. CDR1 and CDR2 (germline): SGHRS, YFSETQ. V trimming: 4 bases; J trimming: 2 bases; junction bases outside the gene matches: 6. The CDR3 is made up of 14 amino acids. In DNA form, the CDR3 reads TGCGCCAGCAGCCCTCGGGGACAGACCTACGAGCAGTACTTC. Its translation: CASSPRGQTYEQYF.

This clonotype was recorded a few times. The chain links TRBV30 to TRBJ1-5; 10 bases map to TRBD1. This CDR3 has 14 residues. Germline V gene sequence: CDR1 GTSNPN, CDR2 SVGIG (reference sequence). The V and J ends lost 3 bases and 7 bases, in that order; junction bases with no gene match: 6. CDR3 amino acids: CAWSRTGGRQPQHF. The CDR3 DNA is TGTGCCTGGAGCCGGACAGGGGGGAGACAGCCCCAGCATTTT.

This rearrangement joins TRBV5-1 to TRBJ2-1, with D perhaps matching TRBD2 (6 bases). This CDR3 region has 15 residues. Germline V lookup: CDR1 SGHRS, CDR2 YFSETQ. The V end lost 0 bases, the J end lost 6 bases, and 13 bases lay between the germline ends. CDR3 protein: CASSLDGGSPNEQFF. The CDR3 DNA follows: TGCGCCAGCAGCTTGGACGGGGGATCGCCCAATGAGCAGTTCTTC.

The rearrangement uses TRBV14 and TRBJ2-5; D is perhaps TRBD1 or TRBD2 (6 bases each). Germline values: CDR1 SGHDN, CDR2 FVKESK. The CDR3 length is 14 residues. V lost 3 bases and J lost 4, with 12 bases in between. The CDR3 nucleotides read TGTGCCAGCAGCCACCACAGGGACTTAGAGACCCAGTACTTC. This encodes CASSHHRDLETQYF.

The chain carries TRBV20-1 and TRBJ1-2, with unresolved D. The CDR3 extends over 12 amino acids. Germline-derived CDR1 and CDR2 are DFQATT and SNEGSKA (reference sequence). V lost 6 bases, J lost 0 bases, and 8 bases lay in between. The CDR3 reads CSAEKANYGYTF. In nucleotides, the CDR3 is TGCAGTGCGGAAAAGGCTAACTATGGCTACACCTTC.

This clonotype turned up a few times. The gene calls are TRBV6-5 and TRBJ2-1; perhaps TRBD2 as D (5 bases). Trimming pared 0 bases from V and 5 bases from J, leaving 23 bases between. The germline V gene has CDR1 MNHEY and CDR2 SVGAGI. The CDR3 is 19 residues long. The CDR3 DNA follows: TGTGCCAGCAGTTACTCGAGGGTAGCCGTAGCCGGGTTAAACAATGAGCAGTTCTTC. Its translation: CASSYSRVAVAGLNNEQFF.

This chain connects TRBV18 to TRBJ1-2; weak D call: TRBD1 (5 bases). CDR1 KGHSH and CDR2 LQKENI come from the germline V gene. V lost 3 bases to trimming and J lost 6 bases, with 11 bases between them. This CDR3 spans 13 amino acids. In nucleotides, the CDR3 is TGTGCCAGCTCACCTCCTGAGGGGAATGGCTACACCTTC. Its protein is CASSPPEGNGYTF.

This clonotype has just a few counts. As DNA, the CDR3 is TGCAGTGCTAGGCCTCCGGGTTTCAACACCATATATTTT. Protein product: CSARPPGFNTIYF. The chain joins TRBV20-1 to TRBJ1-3; no firm D call. There are 13 residues in the CDR3. The germline CDR1 and CDR2 sequences are DFQATT and SNEGSKA (reference sequence). Trimming stripped 3 bases from V and 7 bases from J, with 13 bases between.

The genes are TRBV25-1 and TRBJ2-1; 8 bases are a match to TRBD2. CDR3 length: 14 residues. Germline CDR1 and CDR2: MGHDK and SYGVNS. V gave up 7 bases and J gave up 7 bases; unmatched junction bases: 9. CDR3 in DNA: TGTGCCAGCAACAAACGGGAGGGCCAGAATGAGCAGTTCTTC. Translation: CASNKREGQNEQFF.

CDR3 DNA: TGCAGTGCTAGGTTTGGGGGGCTAGAGCAGTACTTC. Translating it yields CSARFGGLEQYF. The chain is built from TRBV20-1 and TRBJ2-7, with D possibly called TRBD1 or TRBD2 (6 bases each). V was cut by 3 bases and J by 7 bases, with 13 bases left in between. The germline gives CDR1 DFQATT, CDR2 SNEGSKA (reference sequence). This CDR3 is 12 amino acids long.

This clonotype appeared a few times. V gene TRBV5-6 combines with J gene TRBJ1-2; D remains unclear. Between the trimmed V and J ends, which lost 3 bases and 7 bases, there was a span of 13 bases. Germline V gives CDR1 SGHDT, CDR2 YYEEEE. The CDR3 extends over 13 amino acids. The chain's CDR3 is CASSSTGLSGYTF. CDR3 bases: TGTGCCAGCAGCTCGACCGGCTTGAGTGGCTACACCTTC.

This clonotype appeared a few times. The chain joins TRBV30 to TRBJ2-3, with TRBD1 as a possible D gene (6 bases). The germline CDR1 and CDR2 sequences are GTSNPN and SVGIG (reference sequence). The CDR3 length is 15 residues. V lost 0 bases to trimming and J lost 2 bases, with 12 bases between them. CDR3: CAWSVLGTNTDTQYF. For the CDR3, the DNA is TGTGCCTGGAGTGTACTCGGGACAAACACAGATACGCAGTATTTT.

This clonotype was seen a handful of times. The V and J genes are TRBV6-1 and TRBJ2-3, with no clear D. Trimming removed 4 bases from V and 6 bases from J, with 14 bases in between. This CDR3 region has 14 residues. From germline, CDR1 is MNHNS and CDR2 SASEGT. CDR3 sequence: CASSAGGTADTQYF. CDR3 nucleotides: TGTGCCAGCAGTGCCGGCGGAACCGCCGATACGCAGTATTTT.

The J gene is TRBJ2-3, the V gene TRBV28, with no clear D. There are 15 residues in the CDR3. Trimming removed 3 bases at V and 0 bases at J, with 10 bases between. Looked up from germline, CDR1 is MDHEN and CDR2 is SYDVKM. The CDR3 loop is CASSFRSDSTDTQYF. Here the CDR3 DNA reads TGTGCCAGCAGTTTTCGAAGCGATAGCACAGATACGCAGTATTTT.